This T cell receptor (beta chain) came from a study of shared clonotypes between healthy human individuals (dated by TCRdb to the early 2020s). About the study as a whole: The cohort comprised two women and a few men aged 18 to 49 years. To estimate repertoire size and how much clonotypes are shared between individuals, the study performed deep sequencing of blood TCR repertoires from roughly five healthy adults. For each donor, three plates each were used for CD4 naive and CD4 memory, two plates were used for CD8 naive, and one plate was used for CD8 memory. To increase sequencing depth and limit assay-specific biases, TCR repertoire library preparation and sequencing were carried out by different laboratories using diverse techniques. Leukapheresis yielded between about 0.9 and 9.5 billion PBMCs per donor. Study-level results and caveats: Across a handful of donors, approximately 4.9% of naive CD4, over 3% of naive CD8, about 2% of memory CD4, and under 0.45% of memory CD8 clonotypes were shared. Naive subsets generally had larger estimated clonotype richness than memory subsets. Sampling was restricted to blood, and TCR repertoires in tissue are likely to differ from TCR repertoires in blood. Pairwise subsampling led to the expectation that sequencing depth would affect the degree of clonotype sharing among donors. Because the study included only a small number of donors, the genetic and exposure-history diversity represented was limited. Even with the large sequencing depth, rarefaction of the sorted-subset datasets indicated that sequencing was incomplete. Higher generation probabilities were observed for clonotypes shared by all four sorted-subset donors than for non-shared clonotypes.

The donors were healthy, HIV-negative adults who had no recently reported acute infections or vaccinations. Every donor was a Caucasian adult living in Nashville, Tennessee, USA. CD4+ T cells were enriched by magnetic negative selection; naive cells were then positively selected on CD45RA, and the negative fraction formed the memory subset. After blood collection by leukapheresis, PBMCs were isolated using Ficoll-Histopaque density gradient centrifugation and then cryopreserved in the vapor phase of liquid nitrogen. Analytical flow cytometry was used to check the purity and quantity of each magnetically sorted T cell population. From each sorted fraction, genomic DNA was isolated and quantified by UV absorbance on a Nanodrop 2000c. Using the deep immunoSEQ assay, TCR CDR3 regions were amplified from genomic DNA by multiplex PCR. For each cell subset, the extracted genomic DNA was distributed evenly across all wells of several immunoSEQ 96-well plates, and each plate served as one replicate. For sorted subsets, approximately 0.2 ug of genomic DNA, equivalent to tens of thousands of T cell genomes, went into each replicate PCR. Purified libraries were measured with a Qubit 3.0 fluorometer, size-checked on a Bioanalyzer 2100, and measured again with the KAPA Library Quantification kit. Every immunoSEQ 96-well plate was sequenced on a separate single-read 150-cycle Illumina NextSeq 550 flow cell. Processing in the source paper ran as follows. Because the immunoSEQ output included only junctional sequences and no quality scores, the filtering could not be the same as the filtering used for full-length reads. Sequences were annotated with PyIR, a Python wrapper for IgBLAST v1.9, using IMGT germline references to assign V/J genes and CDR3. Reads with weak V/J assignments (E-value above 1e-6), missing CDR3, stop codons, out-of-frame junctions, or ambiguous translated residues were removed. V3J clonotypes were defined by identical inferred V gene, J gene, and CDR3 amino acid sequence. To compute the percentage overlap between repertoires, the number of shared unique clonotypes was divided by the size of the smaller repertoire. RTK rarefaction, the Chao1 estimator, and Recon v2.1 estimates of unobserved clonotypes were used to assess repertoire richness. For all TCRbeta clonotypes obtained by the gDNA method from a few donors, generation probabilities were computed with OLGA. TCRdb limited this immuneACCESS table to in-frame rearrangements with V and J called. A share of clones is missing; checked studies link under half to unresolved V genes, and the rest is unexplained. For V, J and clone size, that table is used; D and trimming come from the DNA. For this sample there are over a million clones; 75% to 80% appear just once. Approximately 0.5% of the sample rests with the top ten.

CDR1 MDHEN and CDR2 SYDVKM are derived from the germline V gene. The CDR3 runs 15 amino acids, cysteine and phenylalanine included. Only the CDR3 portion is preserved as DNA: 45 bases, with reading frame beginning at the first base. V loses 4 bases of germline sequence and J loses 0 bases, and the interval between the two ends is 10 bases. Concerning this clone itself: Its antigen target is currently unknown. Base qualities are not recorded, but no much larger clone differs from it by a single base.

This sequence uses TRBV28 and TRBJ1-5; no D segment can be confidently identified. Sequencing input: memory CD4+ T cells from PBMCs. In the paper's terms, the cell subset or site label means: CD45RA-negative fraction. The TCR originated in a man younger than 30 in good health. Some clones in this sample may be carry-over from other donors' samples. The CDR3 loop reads CASSWVGGSNQPQHF. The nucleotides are TGTGCCAGCAGTTGGGTGGGTGGTAGCAATCAGCCCCAGCATTTT.